This T cell receptor (beta chain) is drawn from a study of shared clonotypes between healthy human individuals. Background on the study: Each donor's CD8 memory used one plate, CD8 naive two, each CD4 subset three.

Findings of the study overall: Sampling included only blood; tissue repertoires likely differ. Clonotype sharing across several donors was observed for around 5.1% of naive CD4 clonotypes. Lower generation probabilities were found for non-shared clonotypes than for those shared by all four donors.

Germline CDR1 SGHAT, CDR2 FQNNGV. Trimming pared 1 base from V and 2 bases from J, leaving 9 bases between. This CDR3 region has 14 residues. TCRdb's copy holds only in-frame clones and misses some; the assay was immunoSEQ multiplex PCR. The sample includes 2 million to 2.5 million clones, roughly 95% of them seen just once. A single count supports this clone. Its matching antigen is unknown. The gene calls are TRBV11-2 and TRBJ2-7; D ambiguous. This TCR was recovered from a man between 18 and 35 years old in good health. Sequencing used naive CD4+ T cells sorted from blood. Subset noted: CD45RA+ positively selected. CDR3: CASSLAARTYEQYF. The CDR3 nucleotides read TGTGCCAGCAGCTTAGCGGCCAGGACCTACGAGCAGTACTTC.